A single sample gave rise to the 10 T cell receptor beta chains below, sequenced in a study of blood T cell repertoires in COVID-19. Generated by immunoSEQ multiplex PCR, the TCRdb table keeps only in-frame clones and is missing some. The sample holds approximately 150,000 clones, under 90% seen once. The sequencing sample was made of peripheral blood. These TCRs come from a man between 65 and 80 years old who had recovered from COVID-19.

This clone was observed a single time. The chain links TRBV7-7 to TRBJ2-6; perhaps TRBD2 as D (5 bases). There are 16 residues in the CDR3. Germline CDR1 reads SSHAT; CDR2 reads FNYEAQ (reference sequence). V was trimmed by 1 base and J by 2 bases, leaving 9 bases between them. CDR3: CASSLGPGTGANVLTF. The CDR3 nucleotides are TGTGCCAGCAGCTTAGGTCCGGGGACTGGGGCCAACGTCCTGACTTTC.

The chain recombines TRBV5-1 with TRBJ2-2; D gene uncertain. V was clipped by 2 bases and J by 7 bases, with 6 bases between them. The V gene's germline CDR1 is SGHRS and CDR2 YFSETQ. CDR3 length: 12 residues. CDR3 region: CASSLTGGELFF. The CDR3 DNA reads TGCGCCAGCAGCTTAACCGGCGGGGAGCTGTTTTTT.

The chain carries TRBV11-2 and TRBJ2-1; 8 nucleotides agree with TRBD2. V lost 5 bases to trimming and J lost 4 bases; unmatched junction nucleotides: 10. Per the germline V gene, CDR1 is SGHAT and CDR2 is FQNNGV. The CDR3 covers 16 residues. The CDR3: CASSPVAGGVYNEQFF. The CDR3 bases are TGTGCCAGCAGCCCCGTCGCGGGAGGCGTTTACAATGAGCAGTTCTTC.

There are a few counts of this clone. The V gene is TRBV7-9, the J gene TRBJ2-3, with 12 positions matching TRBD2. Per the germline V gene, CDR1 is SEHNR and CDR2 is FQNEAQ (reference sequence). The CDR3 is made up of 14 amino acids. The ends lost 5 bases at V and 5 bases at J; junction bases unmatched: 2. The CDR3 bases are TGTGCCAGCAGCCCGGGACTAGCGGGAGATACGCAGTATTTT. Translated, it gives CASSPGLAGDTQYF.

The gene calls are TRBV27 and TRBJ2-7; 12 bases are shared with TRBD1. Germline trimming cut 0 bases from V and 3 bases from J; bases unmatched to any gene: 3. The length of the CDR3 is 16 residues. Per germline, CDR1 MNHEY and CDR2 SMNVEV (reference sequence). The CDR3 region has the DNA TGTGCCAGCAGTTTATCTGGGACAGGGGGCTACTACGAGCAGTACTTC. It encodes CASSLSGTGGYYEQYF.

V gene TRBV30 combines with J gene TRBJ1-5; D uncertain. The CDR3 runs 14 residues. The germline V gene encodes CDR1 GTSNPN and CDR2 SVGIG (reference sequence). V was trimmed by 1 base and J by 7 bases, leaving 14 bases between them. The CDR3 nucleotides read TGTGCCTGGAGTGCTCCTCTAGGAAGCCAGCCCCAGCATTTT. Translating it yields CAWSAPLGSQPQHF.

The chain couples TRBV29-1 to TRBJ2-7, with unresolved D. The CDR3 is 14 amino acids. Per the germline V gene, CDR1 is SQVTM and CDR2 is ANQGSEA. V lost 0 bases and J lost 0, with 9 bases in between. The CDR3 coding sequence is TGCAGCGTTGAAGATGAAACGGGCTCCTACGAGCAGTACTTC. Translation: CSVEDETGSYEQYF.

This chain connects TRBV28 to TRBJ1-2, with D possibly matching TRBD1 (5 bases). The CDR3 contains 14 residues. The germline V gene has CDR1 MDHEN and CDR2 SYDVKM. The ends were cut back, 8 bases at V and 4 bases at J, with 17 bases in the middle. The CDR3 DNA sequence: TGTGCCAGCTACCTGACAGCTTCCCCCTATGGCTACACCTTC. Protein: CASYLTASPYGYTF.

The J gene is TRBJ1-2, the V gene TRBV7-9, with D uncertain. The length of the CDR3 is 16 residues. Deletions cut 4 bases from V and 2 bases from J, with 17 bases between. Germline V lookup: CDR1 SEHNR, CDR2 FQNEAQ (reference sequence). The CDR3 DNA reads TGTGCCAGCAGCTCCACAGTGGCCCGCGGGAACTATGGCTACACCTTC. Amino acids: CASSSTVARGNYGYTF.

In nucleotides, the CDR3 is TGTGCCAGCAGCTGGGGACTAGCGTCACCCTCCTACGAGCAGTACTTC. Translated, it gives CASSWGLASPSYEQYF. The V and J genes are TRBV5-4 and TRBJ2-7; TRBD2 matches at 10 bases. Germline V gene data show CDR1 as SGHNT and CDR2 as YYREEE (reference sequence). J gave up 0 bases and V 3 bases, and 6 bases lay outside the gene matches. The CDR3 spans 16 residues.